These T cell receptor beta chains were read from a single sample in a study of shared clonotypes between healthy human individuals. Only in-frame clones appear in the TCRdb table, and some are missing; sequencing was by immunoSEQ multiplex PCR. This sample has about 2.1 million clones; around 95% occur once, and the top ten carry approximately 1.7%. The sample taken for sequencing was naive CD8+ T cells from PBMCs. All receptors derive from a man between 18 and 35 years old in good health. Some clones in this sample may be carry-over from other donors' samples. CDR3s include the opening cysteine and the closing phenylalanine or tryptophan. Fields, in order: CDR3 DNA, CDR3 protein, J gene, clone size, V gene, CDR3 length, D gene. The D gene is left open where the match is weak. Clone size is shown for a subset of rows, as once, few, many or a class of expanded clone.

CDR3nt: TGTGCCAGTAGATTTGGAACATGGGGCACTGAAGCTTTCTTT; CDR3aa: CASRFGTWGTEAFF; j_gene: TRBJ1-1; abundance: NA; v_gene: TRBV19; len: 14; d_gene: NA
CDR3nt: TGTGCCAGCAGCTCCAGGTCACAGGGTGGGTCAGAGACCCAGTACTTC; CDR3aa: CASSSRSQGGSETQYF; j_gene: TRBJ2-5; abundance: NA; v_gene: TRBV7-9; len: 16; d_gene: NA
CDR3nt: TGCGCCAGCAGCCAATATAACAGGGGCGTGATTGGCTACACCTTC; CDR3aa: CASSQYNRGVIGYTF; j_gene: TRBJ1-2; abundance: NA; v_gene: TRBV4-1; len: 15; d_gene: TRBD1
CDR3nt: TGTGCCAGCAGCGTAGATAGCGGGAGGGCTAATGAGCAGTTCTTC; CDR3aa: CASSVDSGRANEQFF; j_gene: TRBJ2-1; abundance: NA; v_gene: TRBV9; len: 15; d_gene: TRBD2
CDR3nt: TGCGCCAGCAGCCGGGAAAGGGGTCGTTCCTACGAGCAGTACTTC; CDR3aa: CASSRERGRSYEQYF; j_gene: TRBJ2-7; abundance: NA; v_gene: TRBV4-1; len: 15; d_gene: NA
CDR3nt: TGTGCCAGTAAAACCGGGGCCAACGTCCTGACTTTC; CDR3aa: CASKTGANVLTF; j_gene: TRBJ2-6; abundance: NA; v_gene: TRBV19; len: 12; d_gene: NA
CDR3nt: TGCGCCAGCAGCCAAGGGACGGCCTATGGCTACACCTTC; CDR3aa: CASSQGTAYGYTF; j_gene: TRBJ1-2; abundance: NA; v_gene: TRBV4-1; len: 13; d_gene: NA
CDR3nt: TGTGCCGTCCGGAGGCAGGGGGCGAGGAAGGACACTGAAGCTTTCTTT; CDR3aa: CAVRRQGARKDTEAFF; j_gene: TRBJ1-1; abundance: NA; v_gene: TRBV10-3; len: 16; d_gene: TRBD1
CDR3nt: TGTGCCAGTAGGGACGAATTCCTCGGGACAGGGTACTATGGCTACACCTTC; CDR3aa: CASRDEFLGTGYYGYTF; j_gene: TRBJ1-2; abundance: NA; v_gene: TRBV19; len: 17; d_gene: TRBD1
CDR3nt: TGTGCCAGCAGCGTCGGGGGGCCCTACAATGAGCAGTTCTTC; CDR3aa: CASSVGGPYNEQFF; j_gene: TRBJ2-1; abundance: NA; v_gene: TRBV9; len: 14; d_gene: NA
CDR3nt: TGTGCCAGCGCCGAACTAGCGGGAAATGAGCAGTTCTTC; CDR3aa: CASAELAGNEQFF; j_gene: TRBJ2-1; abundance: NA; v_gene: TRBV14; len: 13; d_gene: TRBD2
CDR3nt: TGTGCCAGCAGCACGCCCCGGACTAGCGGGGCCTACAATGAGCAGTTCTTC; CDR3aa: CASSTPRTSGAYNEQFF; j_gene: TRBJ2-1; abundance: NA; v_gene: TRBV9; len: 17; d_gene: TRBD2
CDR3nt: TGCGCCAGCAGCCTCAAGGCGGGAGTAACAGATACGCAGTATTTT; CDR3aa: CASSLKAGVTDTQYF; j_gene: TRBJ2-3; abundance: few; v_gene: TRBV4-3; len: 15; d_gene: TRBD2
CDR3nt: TGTGCCTGGAGTGCGGGACCGACGGCCGGGGCCAACGTCCTGACTTTC; CDR3aa: CAWSAGPTAGANVLTF; j_gene: TRBJ2-6; abundance: NA; v_gene: TRBV30; len: 16; d_gene: NA
CDR3nt: TGTGCCAGTAGTGATGACACTGGGGCCAACGTCCTGACTTTC; CDR3aa: CASSDDTGANVLTF; j_gene: TRBJ2-6; abundance: NA; v_gene: TRBV19; len: 14; d_gene: NA
CDR3nt: TGTGCCAGTAGTTCAAGACTAGCGACTCAAGAGACCCAGTACTTC; CDR3aa: CASSSRLATQETQYF; j_gene: TRBJ2-5; abundance: NA; v_gene: TRBV19; len: 15; d_gene: TRBD2
CDR3nt: TGTGCCAGCAGTCCGCCAGGGGGCATGGAGTACTTC; CDR3aa: CASSPPGGMEYF; j_gene: TRBJ2-5; abundance: NA; v_gene: TRBV7-9; len: 12; d_gene: TRBD1
CDR3nt: TGTGCCAGCAGCTTGGGTGTCGCAGGGGGCGACGGTGGCTACACCTTC; CDR3aa: CASSLGVAGGDGGYTF; j_gene: TRBJ1-2; abundance: NA; v_gene: TRBV7-9; len: 16; d_gene: TRBD1
CDR3nt: TGTGCCAGCAGCTTAGATATTGGGCAGTTCTACGAGCAGTACTTC; CDR3aa: CASSLDIGQFYEQYF; j_gene: TRBJ2-7; abundance: NA; v_gene: TRBV7-9; len: 15; d_gene: NA
CDR3nt: TGTGCCAGCACCTCACCGGGACAGGGGGCTGAAGCTTTCTTT; CDR3aa: CASTSPGQGAEAFF; j_gene: TRBJ1-1; abundance: NA; v_gene: TRBV6-1; len: 14; d_gene: TRBD1
CDR3nt: TGCGCCAGCACCCTAGGAGCGGGCACTGAAGCTTTCTTT; CDR3aa: CASTLGAGTEAFF; j_gene: TRBJ1-1; abundance: NA; v_gene: TRBV5-1; len: 13; d_gene: NA
CDR3nt: TGTGCCAGCAAAAGGACCGGAGCGGGAGAGGGTAATGAAAAACTGTTTTTT; CDR3aa: CASKRTGAGEGNEKLFF; j_gene: TRBJ1-4; abundance: NA; v_gene: TRBV27; len: 17; d_gene: NA
CDR3nt: TGCGCCAGCAGCCCTGGGTGGGGTAGCAATCAGCCCCAGCATTTT; CDR3aa: CASSPGWGSNQPQHF; j_gene: TRBJ1-5; abundance: NA; v_gene: TRBV5-1; len: 15; d_gene: NA
CDR3nt: TGTGCCAGCAGAAGTCGATGGCTAGCGGAAGAGACCCAGTACTTC; CDR3aa: CASRSRWLAEETQYF; j_gene: TRBJ2-5; abundance: NA; v_gene: TRBV7-9; len: 15; d_gene: TRBD2
CDR3nt: TGTGCCTGGAGTCGGCTAGCGGACTTGCTCCCCTACAATGAGCAGTTCTTC; CDR3aa: CAWSRLADLLPYNEQFF; j_gene: TRBJ2-1; abundance: NA; v_gene: TRBV30; len: 17; d_gene: TRBD2
CDR3nt: TGCAGCCTCCGGCGGGAGGACTACAATGAGCAGTTCTTC; CDR3aa: CSLRREDYNEQFF; j_gene: TRBJ2-1; abundance: NA; v_gene: TRBV29-1; len: 13; d_gene: TRBD2
CDR3nt: TGTGCCAGCAGTTTACTAGCGGGACGCTACAATGAGCAGTTCTTC; CDR3aa: CASSLLAGRYNEQFF; j_gene: TRBJ2-1; abundance: once; v_gene: TRBV27; len: 15; d_gene: TRBD2
CDR3nt: TGTGCCAGCAGCCCGCGGACTAGCGGGATGGCAGATACGCAGTATTTT; CDR3aa: CASSPRTSGMADTQYF; j_gene: TRBJ2-3; abundance: NA; v_gene: TRBV7-2; len: 16; d_gene: TRBD2
CDR3nt: TGTGCCAGCAGCGACGGAGAGACGGGTTCTAATGAGCAGTTCTTC; CDR3aa: CASSDGETGSNEQFF; j_gene: TRBJ2-1; abundance: NA; v_gene: TRBV9; len: 15; d_gene: NA
CDR3nt: TGTGCCATCAGTACAGCACAAAATCAGCCCCAGCATTTT; CDR3aa: CAISTAQNQPQHF; j_gene: TRBJ1-5; abundance: NA; v_gene: TRBV10-3; len: 13; d_gene: NA
CDR3nt: TGTGCCAGCAGTTTCTCCGGCCACCGTACCGGGGAGCTGTTTTTT; CDR3aa: CASSFSGHRTGELFF; j_gene: TRBJ2-2; abundance: NA; v_gene: TRBV27; len: 15; d_gene: NA
CDR3nt: TGTGCCAGCAGTTTGGCGTGGGGGCCCCAAGAGACCCAGTACTTC; CDR3aa: CASSLAWGPQETQYF; j_gene: TRBJ2-5; abundance: NA; v_gene: TRBV27; len: 15; d_gene: NA
CDR3nt: TGCGCCAGCAGCCAAGATTGGCAGAGGAATGAAAAACTGTTTTTT; CDR3aa: CASSQDWQRNEKLFF; j_gene: TRBJ1-4; abundance: NA; v_gene: TRBV4-3; len: 15; d_gene: NA
CDR3nt: TGTGCCAGTAGTATAGACGGGGCCCGGACCAATCAGCCCCAGCATTTT; CDR3aa: CASSIDGARTNQPQHF; j_gene: TRBJ1-5; abundance: NA; v_gene: TRBV19; len: 16; d_gene: NA
CDR3nt: TGTGCCAGCAGTCCAGATGGTATTGAAGCTTTCTTT; CDR3aa: CASSPDGIEAFF; j_gene: TRBJ1-1; abundance: few; v_gene: TRBV25-1; len: 12; d_gene: NA
CDR3nt: TGTGCCAGCAGCTTAGTCCCGCACGAGCAGTACTTC; CDR3aa: CASSLVPHEQYF; j_gene: TRBJ2-7; abundance: NA; v_gene: TRBV7-9; len: 12; d_gene: NA
CDR3nt: TGTGCCAGCAGCCATATCGGGACACCGAACACCGGGGAGCTGTTTTTT; CDR3aa: CASSHIGTPNTGELFF; j_gene: TRBJ2-2; abundance: NA; v_gene: TRBV14; len: 16; d_gene: NA
CDR3nt: TGTGCCAGCAGCGTAGGGGCGGGACAGGGGTACGAGCAGTACTTC; CDR3aa: CASSVGAGQGYEQYF; j_gene: TRBJ2-7; abundance: NA; v_gene: TRBV9; len: 15; d_gene: TRBD1
CDR3nt: TGTGCCAGCAGCCTCTACGCTTACAGCATTGATGAGCAGTTCTTC; CDR3aa: CASSLYAYSIDEQFF; j_gene: TRBJ2-1; abundance: NA; v_gene: TRBV7-9; len: 15; d_gene: NA
CDR3nt: TGTGCCAGCAGTCCAACTAGCGGGTCCGGCAATGAGCAGTTCTTC; CDR3aa: CASSPTSGSGNEQFF; j_gene: TRBJ2-1; abundance: NA; v_gene: TRBV7-3; len: 15; d_gene: TRBD2
CDR3nt: TGTGCCAGCAGCCAACCGCTGAGCGGGAGTTTCACCGGGGAGCTGTTTTTT; CDR3aa: CASSQPLSGSFTGELFF; j_gene: TRBJ2-2; abundance: NA; v_gene: TRBV7-9; len: 17; d_gene: TRBD2
CDR3nt: TGTGCCACCAGCAGAGATTTAGCGGGAGGGGACAATGAGCAGTTCTTC; CDR3aa: CATSRDLAGGDNEQFF; j_gene: TRBJ2-1; abundance: NA; v_gene: TRBV15; len: 16; d_gene: TRBD2